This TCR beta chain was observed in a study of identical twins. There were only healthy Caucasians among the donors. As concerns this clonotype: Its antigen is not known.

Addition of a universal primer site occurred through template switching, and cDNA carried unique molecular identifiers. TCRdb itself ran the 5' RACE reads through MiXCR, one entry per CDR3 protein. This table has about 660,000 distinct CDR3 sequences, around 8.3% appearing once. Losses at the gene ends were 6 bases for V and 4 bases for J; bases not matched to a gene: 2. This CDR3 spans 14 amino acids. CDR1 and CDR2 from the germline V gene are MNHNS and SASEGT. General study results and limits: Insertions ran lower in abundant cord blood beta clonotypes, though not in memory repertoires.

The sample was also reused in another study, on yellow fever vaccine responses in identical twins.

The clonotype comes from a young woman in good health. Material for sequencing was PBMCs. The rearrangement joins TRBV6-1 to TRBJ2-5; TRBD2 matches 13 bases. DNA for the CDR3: TGTGCCAGCAGACTAGCGGGGGGGTCAGAGACCCAGTACTTC. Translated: CASRLAGGSETQYF.